This is a list of T cell receptor beta chains from one sample in a study of T cell responses to AZD1222 COVID-19 vaccine. Assay used: immunoSEQ multiplex PCR; TCRdb lists only in-frame clones, some missing. The table lists over 120,000 clones, roughly 92% of them singletons. The sequencing used peripheral blood, collected on day 0 of AZD1222 vaccination. The receptors shown here come from an adult in good health. The CDR3 runs from the conserved cysteine through the conserved F or W. A D gene is named only where the DNA matches it firmly. Clone size is given for some rows only: seen once, a few or many times, or a class if the clone is expanded.

>TRBV6-5|-|-|TRBJ1-2
CASTLTVANYGYTF
TGTGCCAGCACCCTGACAGTCGCTAACTATGGCTACACCTTC
>TRBV11-2|-|-|TRBJ2-2
CASSFTRNRLTGELFF
TGTGCCAGCAGCTTCACCCGGAATAGGCTTACCGGGGAGCTGTTTTTT
>TRBV4-2|TRBD2|-|TRBJ2-1
CASSQEHSGSDEQFF
TGTGCCAGCAGCCAAGAGCATAGCGGGAGTGATGAGCAGTTCTTC
>TRBV3-1/TRBV3-2|TRBD1|-|TRBJ1-2
CASSQARGQVYGYTF
TGTGCCAGCAGCCAAGCCAGGGGGCAAGTCTATGGCTACACCTTC
>TRBV5-1|-|-|TRBJ1-5
CASSLGGSSNQPQHF
TGCGCCAGCAGCTTGGGTGGCAGTAGCAATCAGCCCCAGCATTTT
>TRBV30|-|-|TRBJ2-1
CAWSRRGDGSPDEQFF
TGTGCCTGGAGTAGACGAGGTGACGGGAGTCCCGATGAGCAGTTCTTC
>TRBV2|-|-|TRBJ1-2
CASSEFPRDRWDGYTF
TGTGCCAGCAGTGAATTCCCTCGAGACAGGTGGGATGGCTACACCTTC
>TRBV30|TRBD1|-|TRBJ1-6
CAWSAGQPLALHF
TGTGCCTGGAGTGCGGGACAGCCCTTGGCCCTCCACTTT
>TRBV12-3/TRBV12-4|-|few|TRBJ2-2
CASSLARGELFF
TGTGCCAGCAGTCTTGCGCGGGGGGAGCTGTTTTTT
>TRBV18|-|-|TRBJ1-4
CASSPRPPGREKLFF
TGTGCCAGCTCACCCCGGCCGCCGGGGAGGGAAAAACTGTTTTTT
>TRBV6-5|-|-|TRBJ1-2
CASSSPYKPSNYGYTF
TGTGCCAGCAGTTCACCTTACAAGCCTTCTAACTATGGCTACACCTTC
>TRBV28|TRBD1|-|TRBJ1-4
CASSLLTGGVEKLFF
TGTGCCAGCAGTTTGCTTACAGGGGGCGTTGAAAAACTGTTTTTT
>TRBV7-9|-|once|TRBJ1-2
CASTVNGPPPGYTF
TGTGCCAGCACCGTAAACGGACCCCCGCCGGGCTACACCTTC
>TRBV7-9|-|-|TRBJ1-6
CASSLGAGPSPLHF
TGTGCCAGCAGCTTAGGGGCAGGGCCCTCACCCCTCCACTTT
>TRBV28|-|-|TRBJ1-2
CASSLFDKAYGYTF
TGTGCCAGCAGTTTGTTTGACAAGGCCTATGGCTACACCTTC
>TRBV28|-|-|TRBJ2-1
CASTHSRGTNEQFF
TGTGCCAGCACCCACTCAAGAGGAACCAATGAGCAGTTCTTC
>TRBV7-9|TRBD1|few|TRBJ2-3
CASSFSDRGTDTQYF
TGTGCCAGCAGCTTTTCGGACAGGGGCACAGATACGCAGTATTTT
>TRBV6-5|-|-|TRBJ1-2
CASRLVLAGGYTF
TGTGCCAGCAGGTTGGTTTTGGCTGGTGGCTACACCTTC
>TRBV10-3|-|-|TRBJ2-1
CAISGTDREDEQFF
TGTGCCATCAGTGGAACTGACAGGGAGGATGAGCAGTTCTTC
>TRBV6-5|-|-|TRBJ1-6
CASIPGGSYNSPLHF
TGTGCCAGCATTCCGGGGGGCTCCTATAATTCACCCCTCCACTTT
>TRBV29-1|-|once|TRBJ1-2
CSVETVQGSYTF
TGCAGCGTTGAAACGGTCCAGGGAAGCTACACCTTC
>TRBV7-3|TRBD2|-|TRBJ2-7
CASSSLAGPTYEQYF
TGTGCCAGCAGTTCACTAGCGGGTCCTACCTACGAGCAGTACTTC
>TRBV12-5|TRBD2|-|TRBJ2-3
CASGSLAGPQDTQYF
TGTGCTAGTGGTTCCCTAGCGGGACCCCAAGATACGCAGTATTTT
>TRBV5-1|-|few|TRBJ1-5
CASSLGLGNNQPQHF
TGCGCCAGCAGCTTAGGTTTAGGCAACAATCAGCCCCAGCATTTT
>TRBV2|-|-|TRBJ2-7
CASSERVGFSSYEQYF
TGTGCCAGCAGTGAACGGGTGGGGTTCAGCTCCTACGAGCAGTACTTC
>TRBV5-4|-|-|TRBJ2-7
CASSLAPSILQYF
TGTGCCAGCAGCTTGGCCCCCTCCATCCTGCAGTACTTC
>TRBV7-9|-|-|TRBJ2-3
CASNSASDTQYF
TGTGCCAGCAATTCGGCGTCAGATACGCAGTATTTT
>TRBV5-6|-|few|TRBJ2-5
CASSSTPSGTLPRAQYF
TGTGCCAGCAGCTCGACTCCGTCCGGGACGCTGCCTCGGGCCCAGTACTTC
>TRBV5-4|TRBD1|-|TRBJ2-1
CASSPIDRENEQFF
TGTGCCAGCAGCCCTATTGACAGGGAAAATGAGCAGTTCTTC
>TRBV9|TRBD1|-|TRBJ1-1
CASSSRRWAGGVNTEAFF
TGTGCCAGCAGCTCAAGACGATGGGCAGGGGGAGTGAACACTGAAGCTTTCTTT
>TRBV4-1|-|-|TRBJ1-3
CASSQDGRGGSGNTIYF
TGCGCCAGCAGCCAAGATGGTAGGGGGGGCTCTGGAAACACCATATATTTT
>TRBV18|TRBD2|-|TRBJ2-1
CASSRRTSGINNEQFF
TGTGCCAGCTCGCGACGGACTAGCGGGATTAACAATGAGCAGTTCTTC
>TRBV7-9|TRBD1|few|TRBJ1-4
CASSQGTGGLEKLFF
TGTGCCAGCAGCCAAGGGACAGGGGGACTAGAAAAACTGTTTTTT
>TRBV19|TRBD1|-|TRBJ1-3
CASSKTDRAFGNTIYF
TGTGCCAGTAGTAAAACCGACAGGGCGTTTGGAAACACCATATATTTT
>TRBV7-8|-|-|TRBJ2-7
CASSLEGPVPYEQYF
TGTGCCAGCAGCTTAGAAGGACCGGTGCCCTACGAGCAGTACTTC
>TRBV7-3|TRBD2|-|TRBJ2-2
CASSLLAENTGELFF
TGTGCCAGCAGCTTACTAGCGGAGAACACCGGGGAGCTGTTTTTT
>TRBV5-1|TRBD1|-|TRBJ2-1
CASSSGLQGNEQFF
TGCGCCAGCAGCTCGGGATTACAGGGGAATGAGCAGTTCTTC
>TRBV6-2/TRBV6-3|-|-|TRBJ1-5
CASSYRKGVGNQPQHF
TGTGCCAGCAGTTACCGGAAAGGAGTGGGCAATCAGCCCCAGCATTTT
>TRBV9|TRBD2|-|TRBJ2-1
CASSVGLAEGNEQFF
TGTGCCAGCAGCGTAGGACTAGCGGAGGGGAATGAGCAGTTCTTC
>TRBV20-1|-|-|TRBJ2-5
CSAYQETQYF
TGCAGTGCTTACCAAGAGACCCAGTACTTC
>TRBV4-1|-|-|TRBJ1-3
CASSQDGNSGNTIYF
TGCGCCAGCAGCCAAGACGGTAACTCTGGAAACACCATATATTTT
>TRBV5-1|-|-|TRBJ1-5
CASSLGDGYEPQHF
TGCGCCAGCAGCTTGGGGGACGGGTACGAGCCCCAGCATTTT
>TRBV30|-|-|TRBJ2-7
CAWKLGNRTYEQYF
TGTGCCTGGAAGTTGGGTAACAGGACCTACGAGCAGTACTTC
>TRBV30|-|-|TRBJ2-5
CAWSVRRETQYF
TGTGCCTGGAGTGTACGGAGAGAGACCCAGTACTTC
>TRBV19|TRBD2|-|TRBJ2-7
CASSIGLGLTYEQYF
TGTGCCAGTAGTATTGGACTAGGGCTTACCTACGAGCAGTACTTC
>TRBV25-1|-|few|TRBJ2-2
CASSELGTANTGELFF
TGTGCCAGCAGTGAATTAGGGACTGCGAACACCGGGGAGCTGTTTTTT
>TRBV2|-|-|TRBJ1-2
CASIVGRGRNYGYTF
TGTGCCAGCATAGTGGGTAGGGGACGGAACTATGGCTACACCTTC
>TRBV19|-|-|TRBJ2-7
CASTRTRTSGAYEQYF
TGTGCCAGTACCAGAACAAGGACTTCTGGGGCTTACGAGCAGTACTTC
>TRBV9|-|-|TRBJ1-5
CASSVDGALAQPQHF
TGTGCCAGCAGCGTAGACGGGGCCCTGGCCCAGCCCCAGCATTTT
>TRBV9|TRBD1|-|TRBJ1-1
CASSEHWTGEAFF
TGTGCCAGCAGCGAACACTGGACAGGTGAAGCTTTCTTT
>TRBV2|TRBD1|-|TRBJ1-2
CASRHPTTGEYGYTF
TGTGCCAGCAGACACCCCACGACAGGGGAATATGGCTACACCTTC
>TRBV5-1|TRBD1|-|TRBJ2-7
CASSWTGGSLYEQYF
TGCGCCAGCAGCTGGACAGGGGGCTCATTGTACGAGCAGTACTTC
>TRBV5-1|TRBD1|-|TRBJ2-1
CASSFRGQGTNEQFF
TGCGCCAGCAGCTTTAGGGGACAGGGAACTAATGAGCAGTTCTTC
>TRBV10-3|TRBD1|-|TRBJ1-2
CAISERPSGQGIPAGVGYTF
TGTGCCATCAGTGAGCGACCCTCGGGACAGGGGATCCCGGCGGGAGTTGGCTACACCTTC
>TRBV5-1|TRBD2|-|TRBJ2-5
CASSLGTSGKETQYF
TGCGCCAGCAGCTTAGGGACTAGCGGGAAAGAGACCCAGTACTTC
>TRBV2|-|-|TRBJ2-7
CASSEVWTAYYEQYF
TGTGCCAGCAGTGAAGTCTGGACAGCGTACTACGAGCAGTACTTC
>TRBV11-3|-|-|TRBJ1-1
CASSPNTWDTEAFF
TGTGCCAGCAGCCCAAATACATGGGACACTGAAGCTTTCTTT
>TRBV5-6|-|few|TRBJ2-3
CASSGGELYTDTQYF
TGTGCCAGCAGTGGCGGGGAGCTTTACACAGATACGCAGTATTTT